This T cell receptor (beta chain) was obtained from a study of T cell responses to AZD1222 COVID-19 vaccine. In regard to this clone: What it binds is not known.

Trimming took 10 bases from V and 4 from J, leaving 21 bases between them. CDR1 and CDR2 from the germline V gene are LNHDA and SQIVND (reference sequence). This CDR3 contains 15 residues. Profiled with immunoSEQ multiplex PCR; TCRdb holds only in-frame clones, not every one. The table has about 120,000 clones, approximately 88% seen once. Study-wide results and caveats: Recipients of two AZD1222 doses showed rising Spike-specific TCR breadth and depth. Reportedly, nearly half the spike-specific TCRs target unmutated variant regions.

The chain employs TRBV19 and TRBJ2-3; D is possibly TRBD2 (7 bases). Sequenced here: peripheral blood, sampled on day 0 of AZD1222 vaccination. The clonotype comes from an adult in good health. The CDR3 loop reads CATNWAGATADTQYF. DNA of the CDR3: TGTGCCACCAACTGGGCGGGGGCAACGGCAGATACGCAGTATTTT.